This T cell receptor (beta chain) was recorded in a study of control samples from healthy donors and cancer patients. The CDR3 loop spans 12 amino acids. Deletions cut 0 bases from V and 5 bases from J, with 3 bases between. Germline V gene sequence: CDR1 MNHEY, CDR2 SVGEGT. Repertoires were generated with immunoSEQ multiplex PCR, while TCRdb's copy carries only in-frame clones and drops some. The profile shows about 120,000 clones, 87% of them singletons. Source material: blood. This receptor was identified in a man in his thirties or forties in good health. This chain joins TRBV6-2 or TRBV6-3 and TRBJ2-3; the D is unclear. CDR3 nucleotide sequence: TGTGCCAGCAGTTACTCGAAAGATACGCAGTATTTT. The encoded protein is CASSYSKDTQYF.